Listed below are T cell receptor beta chains from one sample, sequenced in a study of technical replicates of blood from a few donors. Method: immunoSEQ multiplex PCR; TCRdb's copy keeps in-frame clones and lacks some. The data hold tens of thousands of clones, with roughly 92% observed a single time. Sequenced material: T cells isolated from PBMCs. These receptors were obtained from a human donor in good health. The CDR3 runs from the conserved cysteine through the conserved F or W. A D gene is named only where the DNA matches it firmly. The size of a clone is reported for some rows only, either as once, few or many, or as a class for expanded clones.

clone size: NA; J gene: TRBJ2-7; D gene: NA; V gene: TRBV11-3; CDR3 protein: CASSYTGSHEQYF; CDR3 DNA: TGTGCCAGCAGCTACACGGGTTCGCACGAGCAGTACTTC
clone size: NA; J gene: TRBJ2-7; D gene: NA; V gene: TRBV4-2; CDR3 protein: CASSPTGRDPWEQYF; CDR3 DNA: TGTGCCAGCAGCCCTACGGGGCGGGACCCGTGGGAGCAGTACTTC
clone size: NA; J gene: TRBJ2-1; D gene: TRBD2; V gene: TRBV7-3; CDR3 protein: CASSLPISGRQGRYNEQFF; CDR3 DNA: TGTGCCAGCAGTTTACCCATAAGCGGGAGGCAAGGACGGTACAATGAGCAGTTCTTC
clone size: NA; J gene: TRBJ1-3; D gene: NA; V gene: TRBV27; CDR3 protein: CASKRAAGNTIYF; CDR3 DNA: TGTGCCAGCAAACGAGCCGCTGGAAACACCATATATTTT
clone size: NA; J gene: TRBJ1-2; D gene: NA; V gene: TRBV21-1; CDR3 protein: CASSKARGKGSYGYTF; CDR3 DNA: TGTGCCAGCAGCAAAGCGCGAGGGAAGGGAAGCTATGGCTACACCTTC
clone size: NA; J gene: TRBJ1-1; D gene: TRBD1; V gene: TRBV11-2; CDR3 protein: CASSSEGQGSEAFF; CDR3 DNA: TGTGCCAGCAGCTCGGAGGGACAGGGTAGTGAAGCTTTCTTT
clone size: NA; J gene: TRBJ2-1; D gene: TRBD2; V gene: TRBV5-5; CDR3 protein: CASSLSGRFHEQFF; CDR3 DNA: TGTGCCAGCAGCCTTAGCGGGAGGTTCCATGAGCAGTTCTTC
clone size: NA; J gene: TRBJ1-1; D gene: NA; V gene: TRBV11-3; CDR3 protein: CASSFGSVKAFF; CDR3 DNA: TGTGCCAGCAGCTTCGGGTCTGTGAAGGCTTTCTTT
clone size: NA; J gene: TRBJ2-7; D gene: TRBD1; V gene: TRBV30; CDR3 protein: CAWSVRYICRDRNYEQYF; CDR3 DNA: TGTGCCTGGAGTGTACGCTATATTTGCCGGGACAGAAACTACGAGCAGTACTTC
clone size: NA; J gene: TRBJ2-3; D gene: TRBD2; V gene: TRBV7-2; CDR3 protein: CASSIPTSEVGTDTQYF; CDR3 DNA: TGTGCCAGCAGCATACCGACTAGCGAGGTTGGTACAGATACGCAGTATTTT
clone size: NA; J gene: TRBJ1-1; D gene: NA; V gene: TRBV28; CDR3 protein: CASSLTGGLEVAEAFF; CDR3 DNA: TGTGCCAGCAGTTTAACGGGGGGCCTAGAGGTTGCTGAAGCTTTCTTT
clone size: NA; J gene: TRBJ2-5; D gene: NA; V gene: TRBV5-6; CDR3 protein: CASSPWSAETQYF; CDR3 DNA: TGTGCCAGCAGCCCGTGGAGCGCAGAGACCCAGTACTTC
clone size: NA; J gene: TRBJ2-3; D gene: TRBD2; V gene: TRBV28; CDR3 protein: CASSSGLAGQDTQYF; CDR3 DNA: TGTGCCAGCAGTTCTGGACTAGCGGGACAAGATACGCAGTATTTT
clone size: NA; J gene: TRBJ2-3; D gene: NA; V gene: TRBV19; CDR3 protein: CASTEGPSTDTQYF; CDR3 DNA: TGTGCCAGTACAGAGGGCCCGAGCACAGATACGCAGTATTTT
clone size: NA; J gene: TRBJ2-1; D gene: TRBD2; V gene: TRBV5-4; CDR3 protein: CASGTSGHNEQFF; CDR3 DNA: TGTGCCAGCGGGACTAGCGGGCACAATGAGCAGTTCTTC
clone size: NA; J gene: TRBJ1-1; D gene: TRBD1; V gene: TRBV13; CDR3 protein: CASSGQGGDEAFF; CDR3 DNA: TGTGCCAGCAGCGGACAGGGGGGTGATGAAGCTTTCTTT
clone size: NA; J gene: TRBJ2-7; D gene: TRBD2; V gene: TRBV7-6; CDR3 protein: CASSLATTSGRYISYEQYF; CDR3 DNA: TGTGCCAGCAGCTTAGCTACGACTAGCGGGAGGTATATTTCCTACGAGCAGTACTTC
clone size: NA; J gene: TRBJ2-2; D gene: NA; V gene: TRBV4-2; CDR3 protein: CASSQEDQGIGDTGELFF; CDR3 DNA: TGTGCCAGCAGCCAAGAAGACCAGGGGATCGGGGACACCGGGGAGCTGTTTTTT
clone size: NA; J gene: TRBJ1-3; D gene: NA; V gene: TRBV7-2; CDR3 protein: CASSLVKPGLSGNTIYF; CDR3 DNA: TGTGCCAGCAGCTTAGTCAAGCCAGGGCTCTCTGGAAACACCATATATTTT
clone size: NA; J gene: TRBJ1-4; D gene: NA; V gene: TRBV19; CDR3 protein: CASSITTDIPAKLFF; CDR3 DNA: TGTGCCAGTAGTATTACCACGGACATTCCGGCAAAACTGTTTTTT
clone size: NA; J gene: TRBJ2-5; D gene: TRBD1; V gene: TRBV5-1; CDR3 protein: CASSYMTGGQETQYF; CDR3 DNA: TGCGCCAGCAGCTATATGACAGGGGGGCAGGAGACCCAGTACTTC
clone size: NA; J gene: TRBJ2-5; D gene: NA; V gene: TRBV7-2; CDR3 protein: CASSLSRQGGETQYF; CDR3 DNA: TGTGCCAGCAGCTTAAGTCGGCAGGGTGGGGAGACCCAGTACTTC
clone size: NA; J gene: TRBJ2-5; D gene: NA; V gene: TRBV4-1; CDR3 protein: CASSQEAPWRPGETQYF; CDR3 DNA: TGCGCCAGCAGCCAAGAAGCCCCTTGGCGGCCGGGGGAGACCCAGTACTTC
clone size: once; J gene: TRBJ1-2; D gene: NA; V gene: TRBV27; CDR3 protein: CASSLTGQGGMYGYTF; CDR3 DNA: TGTGCCAGCAGTTTAACTGGCCAGGGTGGTATGTATGGCTACACCTTC
clone size: NA; J gene: TRBJ1-2; D gene: NA; V gene: TRBV5-4; CDR3 protein: CASRGGNYGYTF; CDR3 DNA: TGTGCCAGCAGGGGGGGGAACTATGGCTACACCTTC
clone size: NA; J gene: TRBJ1-3; D gene: NA; V gene: TRBV30; CDR3 protein: CAWSPTNGNTIYF; CDR3 DNA: TGTGCCTGGAGTCCCACTAATGGAAACACCATATATTTT
clone size: NA; J gene: TRBJ2-1; D gene: NA; V gene: TRBV5-1; CDR3 protein: CASSLVRGNNEQFF; CDR3 DNA: TGCGCCAGCAGCTTGGTAAGGGGGAACAATGAGCAGTTCTTC
clone size: NA; J gene: TRBJ1-5; D gene: NA; V gene: TRBV28; CDR3 protein: CASSLRQPQHF; CDR3 DNA: TGTGCCAGCAGTTTGAGACAGCCCCAGCATTTT
clone size: NA; J gene: TRBJ2-2; D gene: TRBD1; V gene: TRBV6-1; CDR3 protein: CASRDRALSTGELFF; CDR3 DNA: TGTGCCAGCAGGGACAGGGCCTTAAGTACCGGGGAGCTGTTTTTT
clone size: NA; J gene: TRBJ2-7; D gene: TRBD2; V gene: TRBV27; CDR3 protein: CASSPHPSGYEQYF; CDR3 DNA: TGTGCCAGCAGTCCCCACCCTAGCGGCTACGAGCAGTACTTC
clone size: NA; J gene: TRBJ2-1; D gene: TRBD2; V gene: TRBV6-4; CDR3 protein: CASSDSTSGYNEQFF; CDR3 DNA: TGTGCCAGCAGTGACTCGACTAGCGGGTACAATGAGCAGTTCTTC
clone size: NA; J gene: TRBJ2-5; D gene: TRBD2; V gene: TRBV5-1; CDR3 protein: CASGWGTSAVETQYF; CDR3 DNA: TGCGCCAGCGGCTGGGGGACTAGCGCTGTGGAGACCCAGTACTTC